Below, one T cell receptor beta chain is given with its context. The study ran its PCR with 60 Vbeta and 13 Jbeta primers. Clones were sequenced by immunoSEQ multiplex PCR, and TCRdb holds only the in-frame ones, with some missing. This sample yields roughly 200,000 clones, of which 77% are seen a single time; roughly 3.7% belongs to the top ten. This entry belongs to a study of cytomegalovirus exposure and HLA in healthy donors. The junction had 2 bases not matched to a gene; V was cut back by 0 bases and J by 2 bases. This CDR3 has 15 amino acids. Germline values: CDR1 SGHNT, CDR2 YYREEE (reference sequence).

The rearrangement uses TRBV5-4 and TRBJ2-1; 7 bases match TRBD1. The specimen was PBMCs. The receptor comes from a woman aged 55-69 years in good health and CMV-seropositive. The CDR3 loop is CASSLDRGAYNEQFF. The CDR3 DNA reads TGTGCCAGCAGCTTGGACAGGGGCGCCTACAATGAGCAGTTCTTC. Combining the CDR3 with reference TRBV5-4 and TRBJ2-1 gives the whole variable domain ETGVTQSPTHLIKTRGQQVTLRCSSQSGHNTVSWYQQALGQGPQFIFQYYREEENGRGNFPPRFSGLQFPNYSSELNVNALELDDSALYLCASSLDRGAYNEQFFGPGTRLTVL.